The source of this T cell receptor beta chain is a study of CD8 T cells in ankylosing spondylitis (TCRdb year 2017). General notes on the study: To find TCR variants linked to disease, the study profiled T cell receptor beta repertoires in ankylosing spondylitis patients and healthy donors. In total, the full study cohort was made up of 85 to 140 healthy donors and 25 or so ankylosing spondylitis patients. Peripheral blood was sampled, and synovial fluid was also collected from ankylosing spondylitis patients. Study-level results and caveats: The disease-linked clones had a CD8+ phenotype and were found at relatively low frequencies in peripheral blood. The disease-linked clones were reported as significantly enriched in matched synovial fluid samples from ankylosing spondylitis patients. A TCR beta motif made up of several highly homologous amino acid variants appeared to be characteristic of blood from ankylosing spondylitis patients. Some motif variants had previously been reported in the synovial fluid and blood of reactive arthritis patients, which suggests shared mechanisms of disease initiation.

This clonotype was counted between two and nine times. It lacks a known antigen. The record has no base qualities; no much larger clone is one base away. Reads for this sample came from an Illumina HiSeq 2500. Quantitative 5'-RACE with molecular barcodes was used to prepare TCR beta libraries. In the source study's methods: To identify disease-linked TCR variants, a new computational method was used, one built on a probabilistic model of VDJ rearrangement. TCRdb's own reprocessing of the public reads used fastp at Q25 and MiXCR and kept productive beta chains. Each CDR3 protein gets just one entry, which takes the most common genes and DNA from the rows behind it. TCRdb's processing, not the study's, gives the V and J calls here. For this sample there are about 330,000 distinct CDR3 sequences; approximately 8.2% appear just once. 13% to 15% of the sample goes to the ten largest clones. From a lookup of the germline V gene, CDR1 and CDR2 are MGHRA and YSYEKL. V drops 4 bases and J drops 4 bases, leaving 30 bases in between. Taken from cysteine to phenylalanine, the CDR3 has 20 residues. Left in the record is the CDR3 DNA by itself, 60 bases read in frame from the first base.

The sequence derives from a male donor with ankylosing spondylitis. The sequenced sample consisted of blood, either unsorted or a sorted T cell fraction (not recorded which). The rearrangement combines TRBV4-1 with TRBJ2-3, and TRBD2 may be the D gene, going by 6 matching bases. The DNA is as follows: TGCGCCAGCAGCCTCCTCGAACCGGGACTCCTAGGTTTCGCGGCAGATACGCAGTATTTT. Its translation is CASSLLEPGLLGFAADTQYF.